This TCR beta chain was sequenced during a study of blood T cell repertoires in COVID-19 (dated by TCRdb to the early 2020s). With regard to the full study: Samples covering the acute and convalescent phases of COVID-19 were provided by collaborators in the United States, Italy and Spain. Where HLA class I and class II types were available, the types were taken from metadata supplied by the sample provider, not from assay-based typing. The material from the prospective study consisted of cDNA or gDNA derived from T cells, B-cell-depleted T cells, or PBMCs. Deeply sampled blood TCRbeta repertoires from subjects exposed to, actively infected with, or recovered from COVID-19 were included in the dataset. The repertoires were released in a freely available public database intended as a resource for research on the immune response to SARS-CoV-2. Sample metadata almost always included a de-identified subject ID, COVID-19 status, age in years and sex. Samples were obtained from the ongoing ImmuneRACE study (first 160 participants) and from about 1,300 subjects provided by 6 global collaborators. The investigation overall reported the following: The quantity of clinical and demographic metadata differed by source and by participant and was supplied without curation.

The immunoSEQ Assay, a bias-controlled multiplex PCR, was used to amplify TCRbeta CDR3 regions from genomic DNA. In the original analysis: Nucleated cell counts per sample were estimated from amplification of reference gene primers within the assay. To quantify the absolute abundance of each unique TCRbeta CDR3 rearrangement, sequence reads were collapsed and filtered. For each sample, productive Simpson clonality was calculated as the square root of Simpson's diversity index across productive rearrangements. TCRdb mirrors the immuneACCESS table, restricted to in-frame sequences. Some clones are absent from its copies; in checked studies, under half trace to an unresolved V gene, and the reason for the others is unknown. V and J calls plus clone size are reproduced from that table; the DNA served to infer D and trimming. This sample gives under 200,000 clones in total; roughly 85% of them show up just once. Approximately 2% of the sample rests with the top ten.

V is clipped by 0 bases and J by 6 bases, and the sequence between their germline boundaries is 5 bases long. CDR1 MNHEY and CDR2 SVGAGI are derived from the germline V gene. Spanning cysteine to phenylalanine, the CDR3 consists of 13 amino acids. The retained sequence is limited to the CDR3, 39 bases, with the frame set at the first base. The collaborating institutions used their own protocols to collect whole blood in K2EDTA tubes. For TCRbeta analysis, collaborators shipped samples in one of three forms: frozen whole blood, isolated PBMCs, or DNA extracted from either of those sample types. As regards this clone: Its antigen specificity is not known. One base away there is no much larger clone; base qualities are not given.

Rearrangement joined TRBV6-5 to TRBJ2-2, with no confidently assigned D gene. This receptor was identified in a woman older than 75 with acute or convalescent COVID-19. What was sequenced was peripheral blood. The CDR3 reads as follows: CASSYSSPGELFF. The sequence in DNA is TGTGCCAGCAGTTACTCTAGTCCCGGGGAGCTGTTTTTT.